In its sample, the clone carrying this T cell receptor (beta chain) was seen a few times. Its antigen is not identified. This specimen comes from a study of CD8 T cells in ankylosing spondylitis. Overall study results and limits: The clones that were linked to disease were reported to be significantly enriched in matched synovial fluid samples from ankylosing spondylitis patients. For ankylosing spondylitis blood, a TCR beta motif of about eight highly homologous variants appeared characteristic.

The CDR3 contains 15 residues. The germline V gene encodes CDR1 SGHDN and CDR2 FVKESK. J gave up 3 bases and V 1 base, and 5 bases lay outside the gene matches. Using quantitative 5'-RACE with molecular barcodes, the authors made TCR beta libraries. TCRdb processed the 5' RACE reads anew with MiXCR; each CDR3 protein has one entry. The table records some 700,000 distinct CDR3 sequences, about 20% of them present only once. This TCR was sampled from a male donor with ankylosing spondylitis. Sequenced: blood, either unsorted or a sorted T cell fraction (not recorded which). This rearrangement joins TRBV14 to TRBJ2-7; 8 nucleotides line up with TRBD1. CDR3 sequence (DNA): TGTGCCAGCAGCCAAGGGCCGGGACAGGACTACGAGCAGTACTTC. Encoded protein: CASSQGPGQDYEQYF. Supplemented by reference TRBV14 and TRBJ2-7, the full variable domain reads EAGVTQFPSHSVIEKGQTVTLRCDPISGHDNLYWYRRVMGKEIKFLLHFVKESKQDESGMPNNRFLAERTGGTYSTLKVQPAELEDSGVYFCASSQGPGQDYEQYFGPGTRLTVT.